Each of the 8 T cell receptor beta chains below was sequenced from the same sample in a study of T cell responses to AZD1222 COVID-19 vaccine. The assay was immunoSEQ multiplex PCR, and TCRdb's table has in-frame clones only and misses some. The sample includes 150,000 or so clones, 80% to 90% of them seen just once. Sequencing used peripheral blood, obtained on day 0 of AZD1222 vaccination. These receptors were obtained from an adult in good health.

The chain is built from TRBV27 and TRBJ2-3, with D possibly matching TRBD2 (5 bases). Germline V gene sequence: CDR1 MNHEY, CDR2 SMNVEV (reference sequence). V was cut by 3 bases and J by 1 base, with 8 bases left in between. This CDR3 is 14 amino acids long. CDR3 protein: CASSFWGGTDTQYF. CDR3 DNA sequence: TGTGCCAGCAGTTTTTGGGGAGGCACAGATACGCAGTATTTT.

The chain links TRBV25-1 to TRBJ2-3, with D perhaps matching TRBD2 (6 bases). Germline V CDR1 and CDR2: MGHDK, SYGVNS. This CDR3 contains 15 residues. The V and J ends lost 2 bases and 2 bases respectively, with 11 bases between them. CDR3 in DNA: TGTGCCAGCAGTGAAAATTCGGGAGCCACAGATACGCAGTATTTT. Translating gives CASSENSGATDTQYF.

This chain connects TRBV30 to TRBJ2-1; the match to TRBD2 covers 8 bases. Germline V gene data show CDR1 as GTSNPN and CDR2 as SVGIG (reference sequence). The CDR3 extends over 15 amino acids. Trimming at V came to 5 bases and at J to 0 bases, leaving 6 bases not matched to a gene. The CDR3 sequence is CAWADGGGSYNEQFF. CDR3 bases: TGTGCCTGGGCGGACGGGGGGGGCTCCTACAATGAGCAGTTCTTC.

V gene TRBV2 combines with J gene TRBJ1-6, with 10 bases aligning to TRBD1. Germline trimming cut 6 bases from V and 7 bases from J; bases unmatched to any gene: 3. Per germline, CDR1 SNHLY and CDR2 FYNNEI. The CDR3 extends over 14 amino acids. CDR3 loop: CASSRTGGNSPLHF. CDR3 bases: TGTGCCAGCAGCAGGACAGGGGGAAATTCACCCCTCCACTTT.

The chain combines TRBV20-1 with TRBJ1-5; D gene ambiguous. The germline V gene has CDR1 DFQATT and CDR2 SNEGSKA (reference sequence). V lost 3 bases, J lost 3 bases, and 9 bases lay in between. The CDR3 has 13 residues. Here the CDR3 reads CSASLGYNQPQHF. As DNA, the CDR3 is TGCAGTGCTAGTTTAGGATACAATCAGCCCCAGCATTTT.

The V call is TRBV5-4, the J call TRBJ1-2; 8 bases map to TRBD1. The CDR3 sequence is 13 residues long. In germline, CDR1 is SGHNT, CDR2 YYREEE (reference sequence). Trimming removed 3 bases from V and 10 bases from J; junction bases left unmatched: 8. The CDR3, as DNA: TGTGCCAGCAGCTCGCGACAGGGGTTCGCCTACACCTTC. This encodes CASSSRQGFAYTF.

This clone rates as medium-sized. Distinct nucleotide sequences in the sample also encode this CDR3. The gene calls are TRBV19 and TRBJ2-7; D not resolved. Germline V CDR1 and CDR2: LNHDA, SQIVND (reference sequence). This CDR3 region has 13 residues. Trimming left V 1 base short and J 4 bases short, with 8 bases between. The CDR3 nucleotides read TGTGCCAGTAGTATAGGCGCCGGATACGAGCAGTACTTC. It yields the protein CASSIGAGYEQYF.

Only one count was recorded for this clone. The rearrangement links TRBV6-5 to TRBJ1-2, with TRBD1 identical over 11 bases. Losses at the gene ends were 3 bases for V and 8 bases for J; bases not matched to a gene: 2. Germline assignment: CDR1 MNHEY and CDR2 SVGAGI. The CDR3 spans 13 residues. The CDR3 protein is CASSYGTGGGYTF. The CDR3 DNA is TGTGCCAGCAGTTATGGGACAGGGGGAGGCTACACCTTC.